This T cell receptor (beta chain) emerged from a study of blood T cell repertoires in COVID-19. Authors' data handling: Nucleated cell number was recorded as an estimate derived from reference gene primer amplification. Method: immunoSEQ multiplex PCR; TCRdb's copy keeps in-frame clones and lacks some. The D gene and trimming were derived from the DNA, and the V and J assignments and clone size from that table. The sample yields around 67,000 clones, around 91% seen once. There are 12 residues in the CDR3. The ends were cut back, 6 bases at V and 11 bases at J, with 16 bases in the middle. Germline CDR1 is MNHEY and CDR2 is SMNVEV (reference sequence).

Input material: peripheral blood. The chain uses TRBV27 and TRBJ1-1, with a possible D match to TRBD1 (5 bases). The sequence was obtained from a human donor in a cohort sampled during active COVID-19. The CDR3: CASSQPGGWAFF. DNA of the CDR3: TGTGCCAGCAGCCAGCCTGGGGGGTGGGCTTTCTTT.